This T cell receptor beta chain was observed in a study of blood T cell repertoires in COVID-19. Background on the study: The origin of the acute and convalescent COVID-19 samples was the United States, Italy and Spain.

This CDR3 contains 16 residues. CDR1 is MNHEY and CDR2 is SVGEGT in the germline V gene. Between the trimmed V and J ends, which lost 1 base and 1 base, there was a span of 13 bases. Source study methods: How many nucleated cells were present was estimated from reference gene primer amplification. The repertoire was sequenced with immunoSEQ multiplex PCR; TCRdb's copy has only in-frame clones and lacks some. The V and J calls and clone size are taken from that table; D and trimming were inferred from the DNA. The repertoire has 200,000 to 300,000 clones, roughly 89% of them found once; the top ten carry approximately 3.7%. Participants reported their clinical history, and cohort assignment relied on those reports.

The clonotype was recovered from a young woman who had recovered from COVID-19. The sequenced sample was PBMCs or T cells enriched from blood (not recorded which). The chain couples TRBV6-2 or TRBV6-3 to TRBJ1-1; the D is unclear. The CDR3 loop is CASSYLIAPRNTEAFF. The CDR3 nucleotides are TGTGCCAGCAGTTACTTGATAGCGCCGCGGAACACTGAAGCTTTCTTT.